This note documents a single T cell receptor beta chain sequence. Its antigen is unidentified. The ends were cut back, 0 bases at V and 6 bases at J, with 11 bases in the middle. The CDR3 is 14 residues long. CDR1 is WSHSY and CDR2 is SAAADI in the germline V gene. The data derive from a study of shared clonotypes between healthy human individuals. Findings and caveats of the study: It was the few donors that limited the genetic and exposure-history diversity represented. The expectation was that sequencing depth would affect clonotype sharing among donors. Only blood was sampled; tissue repertoires likely differ.

The repertoire was sequenced with immunoSEQ multiplex PCR; TCRdb's copy has only in-frame clones and lacks some. The sample holds roughly 1.4 million clones, roughly 98.5% seen once. V and J are TRBV10-2 and TRBJ2-5, with D unresolved. The sequenced material came from naive CD4+ T cells sorted from blood. Documented subset: CD45RA+ positively selected. The TCR comes from a man in his thirties or forties in good health. In DNA, the CDR3 is TGCGCCAGCAGTGAGTCGGGCAGCGCACAGACCCAGTACTTC. It specifies CASSESGSAQTQYF.